The source of this TCR beta chain is a study of early T cells in non-severe SARS-CoV-2 infection. Study results and caveats: Matching results from VDJdb favored anti-spike CD8 responses, leaving private and CD4 specificities undetected.

Unique molecular identifiers were affixed to single, distinct cDNA molecules. TCRdb analysed the 5' RACE reads with MiXCR anew, one entry per CDR3 protein. Among roughly 61,000 distinct CDR3 sequences listed, about 13% were seen once. This clonotype was detected a few times. Antigen: not known. Sequenced material: whole blood, taken at baseline. The sequence came from an adult who was a healthcare worker with PCR-confirmed SARS-CoV-2 infection or an uninfected control (not recorded which).

CDR3 sequence: CASSILVNEQFF. The CDR3 DNA sequence: TGTGCCAGCAGTATACTAGTCAATGAGCAGTTCTTC. The V gene is TRBV6-6, the J gene TRBJ2-1, with a possible D match to TRBD2 (5 bases). Germline V gene sequence: CDR1 MNHNY, CDR2 SVGAGI (reference sequence). V was clipped by 5 bases and J by 6 bases, with 8 bases between them. This CDR3 comprises 12 residues.